The source of this T cell receptor (beta chain) is a study of blood T cells in healthy people across ages. Every donor provided 9.5 to 10 milliliters of peripheral blood. CDR1 is SGDLS, CDR2 YYNGEE, per germline. The CDR3 has 14 amino acids. Deletions cut 3 bases from V and 2 bases from J, with 11 bases between. A second PCR of 7 to 11 cycles used a sample-barcoded 5' primer and a J-beta primer mix. TCRdb reprocessed the 5' RACE reads with MiXCR, giving one entry per CDR3 protein. The sample lists approximately 790,000 distinct CDR3 sequences; approximately 65% were seen once. This clonotype was sampled from a young man in good health. The chain has TRBV9 and TRBJ2-5; D unresolved. Sample: blood. The CDR3 region is CASSAEGTQETQYF. In DNA form, the CDR3 reads TGTGCCAGCAGCGCTGAAGGTACGCAAGAGACCCAGTACTTC.